Listed here is a single T cell receptor beta chain. Its antigen has not been determined. Base qualities are not provided; no much larger clone lies one nucleotide away. V and J are trimmed by 4 bases and 4 bases, and the gene matches miss 8 bases of the junction. The CDR3 runs 15 residues from the cysteine to the phenylalanine. This entry keeps only the CDR3 DNA: 45 bases, framed from base 1. The germline V gene supplies CDR1 MDHEN and CDR2 SYDVKM. This specimen comes from a study of blood T cell repertoires in COVID-19 (dated by TCRdb to about 2020). Broadly, across the study: The collaborator samples originated in the United States, Italy and Spain and spanned the acute and convalescent phases of COVID-19. A de-identified subject ID, COVID-19 status, age in years and sex were almost always included in the sample metadata. The repertoires were made available in a free public database intended to serve as a resource for research on the immune response to SARS-CoV-2. Where available, HLA class I and class II types were obtained from metadata supplied by the sample provider rather than from assay-based typing. The material from the prospective study consisted of cDNA or gDNA derived from T cells, B-cell-depleted T cells, or PBMCs. Deeply sampled blood TCRbeta repertoires from subjects exposed to, actively infected with, or recovered from COVID-19 were included in the dataset. Samples came from the ongoing ImmuneRACE study (first 160 participants) plus 1,254 subjects from 6 global collaborators.

The immunoSEQ Assay, a bias-controlled multiplex PCR, was used to amplify TCRbeta CDR3 regions from genomic DNA. The source study handled its data this way. Nucleated cell counts per sample were estimated from amplification of reference gene primers within the assay. To quantify the absolute abundance of each unique TCRbeta CDR3 rearrangement, sequence reads were collapsed and filtered. For each sample, productive Simpson clonality was calculated by taking the square root of Simpson's diversity index across productive rearrangements. This is the immuneACCESS table as TCRdb keeps it, with only in-frame sequences that have V and J called. A part of the clones is gone; compared with another copy, unresolved V genes explain less than half, and the rest is unexplained. The V and J calls and clone size are taken from that table; D and trimming were inferred from the DNA. The sample table lists around 100,000 clones, roughly nine tenths of them with a count of one. The ten largest clones add up to 0.85% to 1% of the sample.

General findings and caveats noted by the study authors: Clinical and demographic metadata were provided uncurated, with the amount varying by source and participant.

Whole blood was collected in K2EDTA tubes by collaborating institutions according to the institutions' own protocols. For TCRbeta analysis, collaborators shipped samples as frozen whole blood, isolated PBMCs, or DNA extracted from either of those sample types. Rearrangement joined TRBV28 to TRBJ1-2, and 8 junction bases match TRBD1. This receptor was identified in a man between 60 and 75 years old with acute or convalescent COVID-19. Sequencing was done on a sample of peripheral blood. The CDR3: CASSSPGGPIYGYTF. The nucleotide sequence reads TGTGCCAGCAGTTCCCCAGGGGGCCCTATCTATGGCTACACCTTC.